This T cell receptor (beta chain) was sequenced during a study of regulatory T cells in long-lasting Graves disease. Study summary: It was over 5 years of antithyroid drugs, with positive TSH receptor antibodies, that meant persistent Graves' disease.

Construction of the TCR beta libraries employed iRepertoire HTBI primers in conjunction with Arm-PCR of CDR3 regions. TCRdb called the multiplex PCR reads again in MiXCR, with one record for every CDR3 protein. Among approximately 690,000 distinct CDR3 sequences, 25% to 35% were seen once, and the ten largest hold roughly 46%. As regards this clonotype: Antigen unknown.

Stated time point: persistent/refractory GD, antithyroid drugs over 5 years with positive TRAb. Generation of the TCR library employed RNA extracted from PBMCs. Points from the study as a whole: Persistent Graves' patients showed less TCR diversity than newly diagnosed patients showed.

Sequences were derived from peripheral blood mononuclear cells (PBMCs), sampled when the disease was refractory, from a patient treated with antithyroid drugs. This receptor was taken from a female donor with Graves disease.

The CDR3 loop reads CASRGLGQGNEKLFF. CDR3 coding DNA: TGTGCCAGCAGGGGATTGGGACAGGGGAACGAAAAACTGTTTTTT. The gene calls are TRBV6-2 or TRBV6-3 and TRBJ1-4, with 10 positions matching TRBD1. CDR3 length equals 15 residues. After removal of 6 bases from V and 8 bases from J, the junction contained 9 bases not matched to a gene. Germline V gene sequence: CDR1 MNHEY, CDR2 SVGEGT.